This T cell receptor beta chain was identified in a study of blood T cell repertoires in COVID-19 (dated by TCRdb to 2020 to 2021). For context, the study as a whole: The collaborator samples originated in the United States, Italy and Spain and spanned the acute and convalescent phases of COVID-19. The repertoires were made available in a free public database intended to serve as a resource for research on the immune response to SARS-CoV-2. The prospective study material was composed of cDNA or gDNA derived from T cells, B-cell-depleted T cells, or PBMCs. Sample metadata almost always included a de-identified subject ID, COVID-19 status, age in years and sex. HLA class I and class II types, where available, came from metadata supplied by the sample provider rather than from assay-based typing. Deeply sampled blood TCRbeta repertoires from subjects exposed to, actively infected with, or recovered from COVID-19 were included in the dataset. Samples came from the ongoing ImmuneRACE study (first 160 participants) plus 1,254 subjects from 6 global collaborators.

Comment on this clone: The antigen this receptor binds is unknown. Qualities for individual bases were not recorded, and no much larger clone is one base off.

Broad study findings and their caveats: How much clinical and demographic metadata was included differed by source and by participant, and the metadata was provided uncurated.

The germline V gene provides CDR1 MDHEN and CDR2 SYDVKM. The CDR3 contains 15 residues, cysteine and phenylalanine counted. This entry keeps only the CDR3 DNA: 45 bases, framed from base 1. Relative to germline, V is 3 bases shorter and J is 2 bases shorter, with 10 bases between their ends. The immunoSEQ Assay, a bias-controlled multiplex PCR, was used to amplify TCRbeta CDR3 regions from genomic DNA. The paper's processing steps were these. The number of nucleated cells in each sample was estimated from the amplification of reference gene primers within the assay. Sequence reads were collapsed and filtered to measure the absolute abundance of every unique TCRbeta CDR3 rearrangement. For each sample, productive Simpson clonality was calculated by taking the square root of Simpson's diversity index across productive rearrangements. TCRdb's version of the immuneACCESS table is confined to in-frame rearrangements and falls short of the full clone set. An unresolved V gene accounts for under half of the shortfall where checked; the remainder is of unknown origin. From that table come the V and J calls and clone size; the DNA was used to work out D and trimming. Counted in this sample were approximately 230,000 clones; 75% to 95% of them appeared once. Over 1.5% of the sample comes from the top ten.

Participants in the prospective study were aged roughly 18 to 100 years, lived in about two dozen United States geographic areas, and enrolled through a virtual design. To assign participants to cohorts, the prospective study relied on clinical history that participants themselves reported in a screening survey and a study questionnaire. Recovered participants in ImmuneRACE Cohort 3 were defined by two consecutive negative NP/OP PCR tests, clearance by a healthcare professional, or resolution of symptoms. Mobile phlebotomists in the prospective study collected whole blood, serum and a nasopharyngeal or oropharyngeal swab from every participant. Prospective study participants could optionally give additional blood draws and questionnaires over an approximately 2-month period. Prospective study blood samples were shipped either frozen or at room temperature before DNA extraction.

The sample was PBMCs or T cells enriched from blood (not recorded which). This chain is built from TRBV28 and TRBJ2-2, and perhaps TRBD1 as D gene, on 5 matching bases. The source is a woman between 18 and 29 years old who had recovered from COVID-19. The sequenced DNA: TGTGCCAGCAGTTTCGACAGCCTAAACACCGGGGAGCTGTTTTTT. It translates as CASSFDSLNTGELFF.